One and the same sample provided the 2 T cell receptor beta chains below, sequenced in a study of T cells in Graves' hyperthyroidism and ophthalmopathy. Researchers amplified the TCR beta CDR3 regions from RNA transcripts. HTBI primers were used for first-round RT-PCR of the TCR CDR3. TCRdb fed the multiplex PCR reads into MiXCR, producing one record per CDR3 protein. Among a few hundred thousand distinct CDR3 sequences listed, about 15% were seen once. Sequencing was done on a sample of blood. Receptors were obtained from a woman aged 30 to 39 with Graves' hyperthyroidism.

In regard to this clonotype: A junction end diverges from the germline sequence, so it may reflect a read error. The chain is built from TRBV6-5 and TRBJ2-2, with D tentatively TRBD2 (5 bases). This CDR3 comprises 17 residues. CDR1 is MNHEY, CDR2 SVGAGI, per germline. The chain's CDR3 is CASSYSGGFLNTGELSF. The CDR3 DNA follows: TGTGCCAGCAGTTACTCCGGCGGATTCCTAAACACCGGGGAGCTGTCTTTT.

This clonotype came up many times. In DNA form, the CDR3 reads TGCGCCAGCAGCCAAGGAGGACAGGGCGGTGAGACCCAGTACTTC. Translating it yields CASSQGGQGGETQYF. This chain uses TRBV4-3 with TRBJ2-5; 8 bases are a match to TRBD1. The junction had 6 bases not matched to a gene; V was cut back by 1 base and J by 5 bases. CDR3 length equals 15 residues. Looked up from germline, CDR1 is LGHNA and CDR2 is YSLEER.